These T cell receptor beta chains were read from a single sample in a study of T cells in Graves' hyperthyroidism and ophthalmopathy. TCRdb re-called the multiplex PCR reads with MiXCR, one entry per CDR3 protein. The data show some 490,000 distinct CDR3 sequences, 22% seen once. The sample consisted of blood. The receptors here all came from a woman in her 70s with Graves' ophthalmopathy. The CDR3 runs from the conserved cysteine through the conserved F or W. A D gene is named only where the DNA matches it firmly. Clone size is not always given. Where it is, it says once, few, many or a class for expanded clones.

length: 13
size: -
V: TRBV12-3/TRBV12-4
D: TRBD1
J: TRBJ2-7
CDR3: CASSFGGTGAQYF
DNA: TGTGCCAGCAGTTTTGGCGGGACAGGCGCGCAGTACTTC

length: 12
size: -
V: TRBV20-1
D: -
J: TRBJ2-7
CDR3: CSATSASYEQYF
DNA: TGCAGTGCTACCTCAGCCTCCTACGAGCAGTACTTC

length: 16
size: -
V: TRBV7-9
D: -
J: TRBJ2-5
CDR3: CASSLAIGALRETQYF
DNA: TGTGCCAGCAGCTTGGCTATAGGGGCGCTGAGAGAGACCCAGTACTTC

length: 14
size: many
V: TRBV12-3/TRBV12-4
D: -
J: TRBJ1-4
CDR3: CASSFGQNTEKLFF
DNA: TGTGCCAGCAGTTTTGGGCAGAACACTGAAAAACTGTTTTTT

length: 15
size: -
V: TRBV20-1
D: TRBD1
J: TRBJ1-2
CDR3: CSASLGQGVNYGYTF
DNA: TGCAGTGCTAGCCTCGGACAGGGTGTGAACTATGGCTACACCTTC

length: 14
size: -
V: TRBV12-3/TRBV12-4
D: -
J: TRBJ2-7
CDR3: CASSPGGRTGEQYF
DNA: TGTGCCAGCAGTCCGGGGGGCCGTACGGGCGAGCAGTACTTC

length: 15
size: -
V: TRBV7-9
D: -
J: TRBJ1-2
CDR3: CASSPRARQLDGYTF
DNA: TGTGCCAGCAGTCCCCGCGCCCGGCAGCTAGATGGCTACACCTTC

length: 15
size: -
V: TRBV9
D: -
J: TRBJ1-1
CDR3: CASSVTGPRTTEAFF
DNA: TGTGCCAGCAGCGTCACAGGCCCCCGGACCACTGAAGCTTTCTTT

length: 15
size: -
V: TRBV6-9
D: TRBD1
J: TRBJ2-2
CDR3: CASSYRTGGIGELLF
DNA: TGTGCCAGCAGTTACAGGACAGGGGGCATCGGGGAGCTGCTTTTT

length: 14
size: -
V: TRBV6-1
D: TRBD2
J: TRBJ2-1
CDR3: CASTAGTSGWGPFF
DNA: TGTGCCAGCACCGCCGGGACTAGCGGGTGGGGGCCGTTCTTC

length: 15
size: -
V: TRBV11-1
D: -
J: TRBJ1-6
CDR3: CASSDRGGHNSPLHF
DNA: TGTGCCAGCAGCGACCGGGGTGGGCATAATTCACCCCTCCACTTT

length: 15
size: many
V: TRBV6-1
D: TRBD1
J: TRBJ1-2
CDR3: CASSSRDRATYGYTF
DNA: TGTGCCAGCAGTTCGCGGGACAGGGCAACCTATGGCTACACCTTC

length: 15
size: many
V: TRBV6-5
D: -
J: TRBJ1-1
CDR3: CASSYSPRDGTEAFF
DNA: TGTGCCAGCAGTTACTCTCCCCGGGACGGCACTGAAGCTTTCTTT

length: 15
size: many
V: TRBV7-2
D: TRBD2
J: TRBJ2-1
CDR3: CASSSGGGSYNEQFF
DNA: TGTGCCAGCAGCTCCGGGGGGGGCTCCTACAATGAGCAGTTCTTC

length: 16
size: few
V: TRBV7-9
D: -
J: TRBJ2-4
CDR3: CASSQSGPRAKNIQYF
DNA: TGTGCCAGCAGCCAGAGTGGACCGAGAGCCAAAAACATTCAGTACTTC

length: 14
size: many
V: TRBV11-2
D: -
J: TRBJ1-1
CDR3: CASSFSGGSTEAFF
DNA: TGTGCCAGCAGCTTCAGTGGGGGGTCCACTGAAGCTTTCTTT

length: 14
size: few
V: TRBV3-1
D: -
J: TRBJ1-6
CDR3: CASSQGTSVSPLHF
DNA: TGTGCCAGCAGCCAGGGGACATCGGTCTCACCCCTCCACTTT

length: 16
size: many
V: TRBV2
D: TRBD1
J: TRBJ2-5
CDR3: CASSRATGGRQETQYF
DNA: TGTGCCAGCAGCCGCGCCACAGGGGGCCGGCAAGAGACCCAGTACTTC

length: 15
size: -
V: TRBV28
D: -
J: TRBJ2-5
CDR3: CASSPGGSRAKTQYF
DNA: TGTGCCAGCAGCCCGGGGGGCTCCCGGGCTAAGACCCAGTACTTC

length: 12
size: many
V: TRBV12-5
D: -
J: TRBJ2-7
CDR3: CASGFSGSEQYF
DNA: TGTGCTAGTGGTTTTAGCGGAAGCGAGCAGTACTTC

length: 15
size: -
V: TRBV3-1
D: TRBD2
J: TRBJ2-1
CDR3: CASSQGLAGVGEQSF
DNA: TGTGCCAGCAGCCAAGGACTAGCGGGAGTTGGTGAGCAGTCCTTC

length: 15
size: -
V: TRBV9
D: -
J: TRBJ1-4
CDR3: CASSASGGPNEKLFF
DNA: TGTGCCAGCAGCGCCAGTGGGGGACCTAATGAAAAACTGTTTTTT

length: 15
size: few
V: TRBV5-1
D: -
J: TRBJ2-3
CDR3: CASSSWTDFTDTQYF
DNA: TGCGCCAGCAGCTCCTGGACGGATTTCACAGATACGCAGTATTTT

length: 16
size: few
V: TRBV6-1
D: -
J: TRBJ1-5
CDR3: CASSSRAGFSNQPQHF
DNA: TGTGCCAGCAGTTCGAGGGCAGGATTTAGCAATCAGCCCCAGCATTTT

length: 14
size: few
V: TRBV2
D: TRBD1
J: TRBJ1-4
CDR3: CASSELTGSGKLFF
DNA: TGTGCCAGCAGTGAATTGACAGGGTCGGGAAAACTGTTTTTT

length: 13
size: -
V: TRBV19
D: -
J: TRBJ1-5
CDR3: CASSIRDYQPQHF
DNA: TGTGCCAGTAGTATCAGGGATTATCAGCCCCAGCATTTT

length: 14
size: -
V: TRBV15
D: TRBD1
J: TRBJ1-2
CDR3: CATSPGTVPKGYTF
DNA: TGTGCCACCAGCCCCGGGACAGTCCCTAAGGGCTACACCTTC

length: 14
size: many
V: TRBV7-3
D: -
J: TRBJ2-5
CDR3: CASSALSSQETQYF
DNA: TGTGCCAGCAGCGCCCTTAGCAGCCAAGAGACCCAGTACTTC

length: 16
size: many
V: TRBV2
D: TRBD2
J: TRBJ2-2
CDR3: CASSVRLAANTGELFF
DNA: TGTGCCAGCAGTGTTAGACTAGCGGCGAACACCGGGGAGCTGTTTTTT

length: 12
size: -
V: TRBV24-1
D: -
J: TRBJ1-1
CDR3: CATSDPGGEAFF
DNA: TGTGCCACCAGTGACCCTGGAGGGGAAGCTTTCTTT

length: 16
size: -
V: TRBV4-3
D: TRBD1
J: TRBJ2-7
CDR3: CASSRGGATGGYEQYF
DNA: TGCGCCAGCAGCCGAGGGGGAGCGACAGGGGGTTACGAGCAGTACTTC

length: 15
size: -
V: TRBV7-7
D: -
J: TRBJ2-5
CDR3: CASSPPKFHKETQYF
DNA: TGTGCTAGCAGCCCACCTAAATTTCACAAAGAGACCCAGTACTTC

length: 14
size: -
V: TRBV10-2
D: TRBD2
J: TRBJ2-1
CDR3: CASSESREGNEQFF
DNA: TGCGCCAGCAGTGAGTCTCGGGAGGGCAATGAGCAGTTCTTC

length: 15
size: few
V: TRBV6-2/TRBV6-3
D: -
J: TRBJ2-2
CDR3: CASSSGAMATGELFF
DNA: TGTGCCAGCAGCTCGGGAGCCATGGCCACCGGGGAGCTGTTTTTT

length: 13
size: many
V: TRBV20-1
D: TRBD2
J: TRBJ2-5
CDR3: CARTSGSSGTQYF
DNA: TGCGCTAGGACTAGCGGGAGTTCAGGGACCCAGTACTTC

length: 14
size: many
V: TRBV7-9
D: -
J: TRBJ2-1
CDR3: CASLNFRSYNEQFF
DNA: TGTGCCAGCCTGAACTTTAGGTCCTACAATGAGCAGTTCTTC

length: 13
size: many
V: TRBV2
D: -
J: TRBJ1-1
CDR3: CASRLQLATEAFF
DNA: TGTGCCAGCAGATTACAGCTTGCTACTGAAGCTTTCTTT

length: 16
size: few
V: TRBV27
D: TRBD2
J: TRBJ2-2
CDR3: CASSRGLAGVTGELFF
DNA: TGTGCCAGCAGTAGAGGACTAGCGGGAGTGACCGGGGAGCTGTTTTTT

length: 15
size: -
V: TRBV7-9
D: -
J: TRBJ1-6
CDR3: CASSLARGSNSPLHF
DNA: TGTGCCAGCAGCTTAGCAAGGGGTAGCAATTCACCCCTCCACTTT

length: 15
size: few
V: TRBV20-1
D: TRBD1
J: TRBJ1-2
CDR3: CSARDMGQVNYGYTF
DNA: TGCAGTGCTAGAGATATGGGACAGGTTAACTATGGCTACACCTTC

length: 11
size: -
V: TRBV12-3/TRBV12-4
D: -
J: TRBJ2-1
CDR3: CASSLTLGQFF
DNA: TGTGCCAGCAGTTTAACGCTAGGGCAGTTCTTC

length: 14
size: many
V: TRBV3-1
D: TRBD2
J: TRBJ2-7
CDR3: CASSQRASGLGQYF
DNA: TGTGCCAGCAGCCAAAGGGCTAGCGGTCTTGGGCAGTACTTC

length: 14
size: -
V: TRBV18
D: -
J: TRBJ2-2
CDR3: CASSGTLNTGELFF
DNA: TGTGCCAGCTCCGGGACACTGAACACCGGGGAGCTGTTTTTT

length: 15
size: few
V: TRBV6-4
D: TRBD1
J: TRBJ1-2
CDR3: CASSDSAGGDYGYTF
DNA: TGTGCCAGCAGTGACTCTGCAGGGGGGGACTATGGCTACACCTTC

length: 17
size: -
V: TRBV7-8
D: TRBD1
J: TRBJ1-1
CDR3: CASSFPRDRGMNTEAFF
DNA: TGTGCCAGCAGCTTTCCCCGGGACAGGGGAATGAACACTGAAGCTTTCTTT

length: 14
size: -
V: TRBV7-2
D: TRBD1
J: TRBJ2-7
CDR3: CASSPGGRYGEQYF
DNA: TGTGCCAGCAGCCCAGGGGGAAGGTACGGGGAGCAGTACTTC

length: 14
size: many
V: TRBV5-1
D: TRBD1
J: TRBJ2-1
CDR3: CASSFGTGRYEQFF
DNA: TGCGCCAGCAGCTTCGGGACAGGGCGATATGAGCAGTTCTTC

length: 16
size: -
V: TRBV7-3
D: TRBD2
J: TRBJ2-1
CDR3: CASSISGTSGPNEQFF
DNA: TGTGCCAGCAGCATCTCCGGGACTAGCGGGCCCAATGAGCAGTTCTTC

length: 14
size: -
V: TRBV20-1
D: TRBD1
J: TRBJ1-2
CDR3: CSASGQGELLGYTF
DNA: TGCAGTGCTTCGGGACAGGGTGAACTATTAGGCTACACCTTC

length: 14
size: -
V: TRBV20-1
D: -
J: TRBJ2-5
CDR3: CSARATGAGETQYF
DNA: TGCAGTGCTAGAGCCACCGGAGCGGGAGAGACCCAGTACTTC

length: 15
size: few
V: TRBV5-4
D: TRBD1
J: TRBJ2-5
CDR3: CASSKRTGAQETQYF
DNA: TGTGCCAGCAGCAAAAGGACAGGGGCTCAAGAGACCCAGTACTTC